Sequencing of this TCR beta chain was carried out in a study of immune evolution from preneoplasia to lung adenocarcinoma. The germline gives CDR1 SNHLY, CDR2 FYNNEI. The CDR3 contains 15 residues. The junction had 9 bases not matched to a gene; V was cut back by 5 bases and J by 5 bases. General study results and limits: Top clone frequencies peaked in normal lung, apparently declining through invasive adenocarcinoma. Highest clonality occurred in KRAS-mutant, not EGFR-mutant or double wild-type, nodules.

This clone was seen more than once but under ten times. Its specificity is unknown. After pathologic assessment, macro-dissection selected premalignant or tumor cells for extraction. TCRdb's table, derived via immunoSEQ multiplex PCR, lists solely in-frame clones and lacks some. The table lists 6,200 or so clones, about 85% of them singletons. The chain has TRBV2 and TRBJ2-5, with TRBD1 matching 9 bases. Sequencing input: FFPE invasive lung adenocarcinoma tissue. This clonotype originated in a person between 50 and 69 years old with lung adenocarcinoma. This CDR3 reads CASSQTGGSGETQYF. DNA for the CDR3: TGTGCCAGCAGTCAAACAGGGGGCTCGGGGGAGACCCAGTACTTC.